The following is a T cell receptor beta chain sequence with its context. The record originates from a study of shared clonotypes between healthy human individuals. Study at large: The study enrolled a couple of women and a few men aged 18 to 49. Per-donor plates numbered three CD4 naive, three CD4 memory, two CD8 naive and one CD8 memory.

The deep-level immunoSEQ assay was used. In the sorted-subset replicate PCRs, 200 ng DNA, around 30,000 T cell genomes, was used. Profiling relied on immunoSEQ multiplex PCR, and the TCRdb table lists in-frame clones only, not all of them. The repertoire has about 2 million clones, around 96% of them found once; the top ten carry more than 0.95%. Naive-designated CD8 cells lacked CD45RO, were positively enriched for CCR7, and omitted terminally differentiated effector memory CD45RA+ cells. The sequence was collected from a man aged 18 to 30 in good health. The specimen was naive CD8+ T cells sorted from blood.

The CDR3 DNA reads TGTGCCAGCGCGGACAGGGGAGACAATGAGCAGTTCTTC. Protein product: CASADRGDNEQFF. V gene TRBV27 combines with J gene TRBJ2-1; TRBD1 matches at 9 bases. From germline, CDR1 is MNHEY and CDR2 SMNVEV (reference sequence). The CDR3 runs to 13 residues. After removal of 8 bases from V and 5 bases from J, the junction contained 4 bases not matched to a gene.